This passage covers 29 T cell receptor beta chains from one sample sequenced in a study of Ad26.COV2.S vaccination and SARS-CoV-2 variants. The repertoire was sequenced with immunoSEQ multiplex PCR; TCRdb's copy has only in-frame clones and lacks some. The sample lists roughly 380,000 clones, about 91% seen once, with 3% to 5% in the top ten. The starting material was peripheral blood, obtained after recovery from COVID-19. The receptors were gathered from a human donor who had recovered from COVID-19.

This clone was seen only once. This chain connects TRBV11-2 to TRBJ2-1; 10 bases are a match to TRBD1. Per germline, CDR1 SGHAT and CDR2 FQNNGV. V was pared by 1 base and J by 2 bases, with 5 bases of the junction left unmatched. CDR3 length: 17 residues. In DNA, the CDR3 is TGTGCCAGCAGCTTAGGGGTCGGGACAGGGGCCTACAATGAGCAGTTCTTC. Residues: CASSLGVGTGAYNEQFF.

V and J are TRBV6-1 and TRBJ1-3; TRBD1 matches 9 bases. CDR1 and CDR2 (germline): MNHNS, SASEGT. With 4 bases clipped from V and 1 base from J, the junction kept 5 bases outside the gene matches. CDR3 length: 16 residues. CDR3 loop: CASSVGTGRSGNTIYF. The CDR3 region has the DNA TGTGCCAGCAGTGTGGGGACAGGGCGATCTGGAAACACCATATATTTT.

The chain combines TRBV19 with TRBJ1-1; the D is unclear. CDR1 and CDR2 from the germline V gene are LNHDA and SQIVND (reference sequence). Trimming shortened V by 8 bases and J by 0 bases, and 10 bases separated the two germline ends. This CDR3 region has 13 residues. CDR3 in amino acids: CASSQTVNTEAFF. The CDR3 nucleotides are TGTGCCAGTTCCCAAACTGTGAACACTGAAGCTTTCTTT. Filled out from reference TRBV19 and TRBJ1-1, the complete variable domain reads DGGITQSPKYLFRKEGQNVTLSCEQNLNHDAMYWYRQDPGQGLRLIYYSQIVNDFQKGDIAEGYSVSREKKESFPLTVTSAQKNPTAFYLCASSQTVNTEAFFGQGTRLTVV.

The V call is TRBV4-3, the J call TRBJ1-1; 9 nucleotides agree with TRBD1. J lost 7 bases, V lost 3 bases, and 6 bases had no gene match. The germline CDR1 and CDR2 sequences are LGHNA and YSLEER. The CDR3 runs to 14 residues. The CDR3 spells CASSQGDRDFEAFF. Here the CDR3 DNA reads TGCGCCAGCAGCCAGGGGGACAGGGACTTTGAAGCTTTCTTT.

This chain uses TRBV3-1 (or the pseudogene TRBV3-2) with TRBJ1-1; no clear D. V was cut by 2 bases and J by 1 base, with 8 bases left in between. Germline CDR1 is LGHDT and CDR2 is YNNKEL (reference sequence). The CDR3 has 14 residues. The chain's CDR3 is CASSQSDRNTEAFF. The CDR3 DNA is TGTGCCAGCAGCCAATCCGACCGGAACACTGAAGCTTTCTTT.

The chain carries TRBV5-4 and TRBJ2-5, with a weak D call TRBD1 (6 bases). Germline V CDR1 and CDR2: SGHNT, YYREEE (reference sequence). Trimming pared 3 bases from V and 5 bases from J, leaving 8 bases between. The CDR3 covers 12 residues. CDR3: CASSSQGETQYF. Here the CDR3 DNA reads TGTGCCAGCAGCTCCCAGGGGGAGACCCAGTACTTC.

This chain links TRBV2 with TRBJ1-3, with D unclear. This CDR3 spans 13 amino acids. Germline assignment: CDR1 SNHLY and CDR2 FYNNEI. V lost 6 bases to trimming and J lost 0 bases, with 6 bases between them. The CDR3 DNA is TGTGCCAGCAGGAAAAACTCTGGAAACACCATATATTTT. Encoded protein: CASRKNSGNTIYF.

CDR3 region: CASSQEGPPKPQHF. In DNA form, the CDR3 reads TGTGCCAGCAGCCAAGAAGGCCCCCCGAAGCCCCAGCATTTT. This chain uses TRBV3-1 (or the pseudogene TRBV3-2) with TRBJ1-5; D unclear. Germline assignment: CDR1 LGHDT and CDR2 YNNKEL (reference sequence). V shed 0 bases and J shed 8 bases, with 11 bases lying between them. The CDR3 contains 14 residues.

This chain uses TRBV9 with TRBJ2-3; D gene unclear. This CDR3 contains 17 residues. Germline-derived CDR1 and CDR2 are SGDLS and YYNGEE. V was pared by 4 bases and J by 2 bases, with 20 bases between. The chain's CDR3 is CASSPPSLQLTTDTQYF. For the CDR3, the DNA is TGTGCCAGCAGCCCCCCGTCTTTACAACTTACCACAGATACGCAGTATTTT. The entire variable domain, with the rest obtained from reference TRBV9 and TRBJ2-3, is as follows: DSGVTQTPKHLITATGQRVTLRCSPRSGDLSVYWYQQSLDQGLQFLIQYYNGEERAKGNILERFSAQQFPDLHSELNLSSLELGDSALYFCASSPPSLQLTTDTQYFGPGTRLTVL.

The rearrangement links TRBV6-5 to TRBJ2-3, with D perhaps being TRBD1 or TRBD2 (5 bases each). This CDR3 has 13 amino acids. V shed 8 bases and J shed 4 bases, with 13 bases lying between them. Germline CDR1 and CDR2: MNHEY and SVGAGI. The CDR3: CASRDGWSDTQYF. The CDR3 DNA reads TGTGCCAGCCGGGACGGTTGGTCAGATACGCAGTATTTT.

V and J are TRBV7-2 and TRBJ2-5; possibly TRBD1 or TRBD2 for D (5 bases each). Trimming cost V 3 bases and J 2 bases, with 13 bases left between them. The germline V gene has CDR1 SGHTA and CDR2 FQGNSA. The CDR3 has 15 amino acids. CDR3 coding DNA: TGTGCCAGCAGCTTCCGCTGGGGGAAACAAGAGACCCAGTACTTC. Its translation: CASSFRWGKQETQYF.

The gene calls are TRBV27 and TRBJ2-3; 9 bases map to TRBD2. The CDR3 totals 15 residues. The germline V gene encodes CDR1 MNHEY and CDR2 SMNVEV (reference sequence). V gave up 7 bases and J gave up 4 bases; unmatched junction bases: 9. Written as DNA, the CDR3 is TGTGCCAGCACTCGGCGGGGGGGCCGAGCAGATACGCAGTATTTT. Amino acids: CASTRRGGRADTQYF.

The chain couples TRBV27 to TRBJ1-1, with D possibly matching TRBD1 (6 bases). Germline lookup yields CDR1 MNHEY and CDR2 SMNVEV (reference sequence). The CDR3 totals 14 residues. V lost 5 bases and J lost 4, with 14 bases in between. The CDR3 region has the DNA TGTGCCAGCAGTGCCTACAGGGCGGGCACTGAAGCTTTCTTT. It encodes CASSAYRAGTEAFF.

The V and J genes are TRBV2 and TRBJ1-1, with a weak D call TRBD1 (6 bases). The CDR3 is 16 residues long. The V gene's germline CDR1 is SNHLY and CDR2 FYNNEI. V was cut by 6 bases and J by 4 bases, with 21 bases left in between. In DNA, the CDR3 is TGTGCCAGCAGCGAGTCCGTCCTTAGGGGGGGCACTGAAGCTTTCTTT. Its protein is CASSESVLRGGTEAFF. The full variable domain, completed using reference TRBV2 and TRBJ1-1, is EPEVTQTPSHQVTQMGQEVILRCVPISNHLYFYWYRQILGQKVEFLVSFYNNEISEKSEIFDDQFSVERPDGSNFTLKIRSTKLEDSAMYFCASSESVLRGGTEAFFGQGTRLTVV.

The rearrangement links TRBV27 to TRBJ2-1; 7 bases match TRBD2. The CDR3 runs to 16 residues. CDR1 and CDR2 (germline): MNHEY, SMNVEV (reference sequence). After removal of 3 bases from V and 4 bases from J, the junction contained 9 bases not matched to a gene. Here the CDR3 DNA reads TGTGCCAGCAGTTTCGATCCGGGGGGAAGATACAATGAGCAGTTCTTC. This sequence encodes CASSFDPGGRYNEQFF.

The chain couples TRBV6-1 to TRBJ1-6; no clear D. The V gene lost 0 bases and the J gene lost 6 bases, with 12 bases spanning the gap. The CDR3 runs to 16 residues. The germline V gene encodes CDR1 MNHNS and CDR2 SASEGT. The CDR3 DNA sequence: TGTGCCAGCAGTGAAGCAGCGGGTTGGGGTAATTCACCCCTCCACTTT. It specifies CASSEAAGWGNSPLHF.

The CDR3 reads CASSYPGTGFHEQYF. Here the CDR3 DNA reads TGTGCCAGCAGCTACCCCGGGACAGGGTTCCACGAGCAGTACTTC. This rearrangement joins TRBV5-6 to TRBJ2-7; 9 bases are shared with TRBD1. Germline-derived CDR1 and CDR2 are SGHDT and YYEEEE. The ends lost 3 bases at V and 5 bases at J; junction bases unmatched: 9. The CDR3 is 15 amino acids. The full variable domain, its missing parts supplied by reference TRBV5-6 and TRBJ2-7, is DAGVTQSPTHLIKTRGQQVTLRCSPKSGHDTVSWYQQALGQGPQFIFQYYEEEERQRGNFPDRFSGHQFPNYSSELNVNALLLGDSALYLCASSYPGTGFHEQYFGPGTRLTVT.

The chain recombines TRBV23-1 with TRBJ1-4; tentatively, D is TRBD1 (5 bases). TRBV23-1 is an open reading frame, and its role is uncertain. The CDR3 extends over 12 amino acids. The CDR3 spells CPRPGLGEKLFF. CDR3 nucleotide sequence: TGCCCTAGGCCAGGGTTGGGGGAAAAACTGTTTTTT.

J is TRBJ1-5 and V is TRBV5-6; weak D call: TRBD1 (6 bases). The germline V and J ends were trimmed by 4 bases and 4 bases, with 9 bases remaining between them. The germline CDR1 and CDR2 sequences are SGHDT and YYEEEE. The CDR3 runs to 13 residues. The DNA of the CDR3 is TGTGCCAGCAGCAGCACAGGGAATCAGCCCCAGCATTTT. This translates into CASSSTGNQPQHF.

J is TRBJ2-5 and V is TRBV10-3; 16 nucleotides align to TRBD2. CDR1 is ENHRY and CDR2 is SYGVKD in the germline V gene. The CDR3 is 21 amino acids. J gave up 2 bases and V 3 bases, and 15 bases lay outside the gene matches. Here the CDR3 DNA reads TGTGCCATCAGTGATGCGGTTCTGCCTGGGACTAGCGGGGGGGTACAAGAGACCCAGTACTTC. Protein sequence: CAISDAVLPGTSGGVQETQYF.

The chain couples TRBV4-3 to TRBJ2-7; maybe TRBD2 (6 bases). Germline V lookup: CDR1 LGHNA, CDR2 YSLEER. The CDR3 consists of 16 residues. The germline V and J ends were trimmed by 0 bases and 7 bases, with 19 bases remaining between them. The CDR3 coding sequence is TGCGCCAGCAGCCAAGATGGTCGCGGGTCGGGGGAAGAGCAGTACTTC. This codes for CASSQDGRGSGEEQYF.

This clone was seen just once. The genes are TRBV25-1 and TRBJ1-2; D possibly corresponds to TRBD1 (6 bases). CDR3 length: 15 residues. Trimming cost V 2 bases and J 7 bases, with 17 bases left between them. CDR1 is MGHDK and CDR2 is SYGVNS in the germline V gene. This CDR3 is CASSEMSAAGAGYTF. CDR3 bases: TGTGCCAGCAGTGAAATGAGTGCGGCAGGGGCTGGCTACACCTTC.

The chain uses TRBV7-2 and TRBJ2-5; D is unresolved. This CDR3 comprises 16 residues. Trimming removed 1 base at V and 5 bases at J, with 17 bases between. Germline values: CDR1 SGHTA, CDR2 FQGNSA. The CDR3 DNA follows: TGTGCCAGCAGCTTAGGGTGGGCGCCGCAGCCGGAGACCCAGTACTTC. It yields the protein CASSLGWAPQPETQYF.

This chain links TRBV27 with TRBJ2-7; TRBD2 is a possible D gene (7 bases). The ends were cut back, 0 bases at V and 3 bases at J, with 12 bases in the middle. Looked up from germline, CDR1 is MNHEY and CDR2 is SMNVEV (reference sequence). The length of the CDR3 is 15 residues. The CDR3 DNA is TGTGCCAGCAGTTTATCATGGGGGGGCCTCTACGAGCAGTACTTC. Its translation is CASSLSWGGLYEQYF.

The chain couples TRBV3-1 (or the pseudogene TRBV3-2) to TRBJ1-1; the D is unclear. V was trimmed by 1 base and J by 0 bases, leaving 9 bases between them. Germline CDR1 LGHDT, CDR2 YNNKEL (reference sequence). The length of the CDR3 is 15 residues. The CDR3 DNA follows: TGTGCCAGCAGCCAAGTAGCCGGATTGAACACTGAAGCTTTCTTT. This sequence encodes CASSQVAGLNTEAFF.

The chain has TRBV6-2 or TRBV6-3 and TRBJ1-2, with 7 nucleotides matching TRBD1. Germline-derived CDR1 and CDR2 are MNHEY and SVGEGT. The junction had 3 bases not matched to a gene; V was cut back by 2 bases and J by 0 bases. The CDR3 has 15 residues. CDR3 nucleotides: TGTGCCAGCAGTTACCACAGGGGACCTAACTATGGCTACACCTTC. Protein product: CASSYHRGPNYGYTF.

CDR3 in amino acids: CASSPRWITGELFF. CDR3 coding DNA: TGTGCCAGCAGCCCCAGATGGATCACCGGGGAGCTGTTTTTT. The chain combines TRBV11-2 with TRBJ2-2; D uncertain. Germline V CDR1 and CDR2: SGHAT, FQNNGV. Trimming pared 5 bases from V and 4 bases from J, leaving 11 bases between. The CDR3 contains 14 residues.

The chain couples TRBV5-5 to TRBJ1-6; the D is unclear. There are 16 residues in the CDR3. Trimming shortened V by 1 base and J by 7 bases, and 15 bases separated the two germline ends. In germline, CDR1 is SGHKS, CDR2 YYEKEE (reference sequence). CDR3 amino acids: CASSLIGLEANSPLHF. The CDR3 DNA follows: TGTGCCAGCAGCTTGATAGGCCTCGAGGCCAATTCACCCCTCCACTTT.

V and J are TRBV11-2 and TRBJ1-2; TRBD1 agrees at 11 bases. This CDR3 has 17 residues. Per the germline V gene, CDR1 is SGHAT and CDR2 is FQNNGV. After removal of 5 bases from V and 8 bases from J, the junction contained 16 bases not matched to a gene. The CDR3 DNA reads as TGTGCCAGCAGCCTGGGACAGGGGGGATCTCTAAGGTACGGCTACACCTTC. The encoded protein is CASSLGQGGSLRYGYTF.